The 31 T cell receptor beta chains in this list originate from one sample, sequenced in a study of blood T cell repertoires in COVID-19. Some clones are missing from TCRdb's copy, which holds only in-frame ones; the method was immunoSEQ multiplex PCR. The top ten clones hold more than 1% of a sample with more than 70,000 clones, approximately 86% of them seen once. Sequencing input: peripheral blood. These receptors were collected from an elderly man with active or convalescent COVID-19.

This clone was found a few times. V and J are TRBV5-4 and TRBJ1-3; the match to TRBD1 covers 9 bases. The CDR3 length is 15 residues. J was trimmed by 7 bases and V by 4 bases; bases with no gene match: 9. Per the germline V gene, CDR1 is SGHNT and CDR2 is YYREEE (reference sequence). Written as DNA, the CDR3 is TGTGCCAGCAGCCAACCGGGACAGGGAGGGAACACCATATATTTT. Its translation: CASSQPGQGGNTIYF.

V gene TRBV27 combines with J gene TRBJ2-7, with TRBD2 matching over 9 bases. Germline CDR1 reads MNHEY; CDR2 reads SMNVEV (reference sequence). The CDR3 length is 14 residues. Trimming cost V 3 bases and J 7 bases; bases outside gene matches: 7. The CDR3 loop is CASSFGTSLLEQYF. CDR3 in DNA: TGTGCCAGCAGTTTCGGGACTAGCCTTCTGGAGCAGTACTTC.

This clone was seen more than once but under ten times. The genes are TRBV10-2 and TRBJ1-5, with 9 bases matching TRBD1. CDR3 length: 14 residues. Looked up from germline, CDR1 is WSHSY and CDR2 is SAAADI. The V gene end was trimmed by 8 bases and the J gene end by 7 bases; junction bases not matched to a gene: 9. CDR3: CASDEQGATQPQHF. The CDR3 DNA is TGCGCCAGCGACGAACAGGGGGCGACGCAGCCCCAGCATTTT.

The chain has TRBV20-1 and TRBJ1-3, with D possibly being TRBD1 (6 bases). With 6 bases removed from V and 2 bases from J, the gap between germline ends came to 11 bases. CDR1 and CDR2 (germline): DFQATT, SNEGSKA (reference sequence). The CDR3 is 13 amino acids. The CDR3: CSASRTAGNTIYF. DNA of the CDR3: TGCAGTGCAAGTCGGACAGCTGGAAACACCATATATTTT.

The chain recombines TRBV5-4 with TRBJ2-5; D is unresolved. Germline CDR1 SGHNT, CDR2 YYREEE (reference sequence). The CDR3 runs 13 residues. Trimming left V 0 bases short and J 3 bases short, with 6 bases between. CDR3 sequence: CASSLDSKETQYF. The CDR3 region has the DNA TGTGCCAGCAGCTTGGACTCAAAAGAGACCCAGTACTTC.

The chain uses TRBV21-1 and TRBJ1-6; TRBD1 is taken as the D call from the table, unchecked against the DNA. TRBV21-1 is a pseudogene. This CDR3 region has 16 residues. This CDR3 is CASSKTPGQYNSPLHF. CDR3 DNA: TGTGCCAGCAGCAAAACCCCCGGACAGTATAATTCACCCCTCCACTTT.

This clone was picked up a small number of times. The rearrangement links TRBV7-2 to TRBJ2-3; 7 bases agree with TRBD1. The germline V gene encodes CDR1 SGHTA and CDR2 FQGNSA. V lost 9 bases, J lost 4 bases, and 7 bases stayed unmatched. CDR3 length: 13 amino acids. The CDR3, as DNA: TGTGCCAGTCTCAGGGGGTTAGCAGATACGCAGTATTTT. This translates into CASLRGLADTQYF.

V is TRBV5-4 and J is TRBJ1-1; possibly TRBD1 for D (6 bases). Trimming took off 2 bases at V and 7 bases at J, with 12 bases between the two ends. Germline lookup yields CDR1 SGHNT and CDR2 YYREEE (reference sequence). CDR3 size: 13 residues. CDR3: CASSLPQGDEAFF. CDR3 sequence (DNA): TGTGCCAGCAGCTTACCACAGGGTGATGAAGCTTTCTTT.

The J gene is TRBJ1-1, the V gene TRBV24-1; 7 positions match TRBD1. V lost 3 bases and J lost 14; bases outside the gene matches: 8. The CDR3 covers 12 residues. From germline, CDR1 is KGHDR and CDR2 SFDVKD. In DNA form, the CDR3 reads TGTGCCACCAGTGATAACAGGGGCGCGTGGTTCTTT. It encodes CATSDNRGAWFF.

This clone was counted a few times. The chain is built from TRBV10-3 and TRBJ2-7; tentatively, D is TRBD2 (5 bases). The length of the CDR3 is 12 residues. The germline gives CDR1 ENHRY, CDR2 SYGVKD. V was pared by 6 bases and J by 3 bases, with 9 bases between. The CDR3 is CAISPGNYEQYF. The CDR3 DNA follows: TGTGCCATCAGCCCCGGGAACTACGAGCAGTACTTC.

This clone appeared once. V gene TRBV5-6 combines with J gene TRBJ1-1; D might be TRBD1 (5 bases). This CDR3 is built from 16 residues. V was trimmed by 4 bases and J by 4 bases, leaving 20 bases between them. Germline-derived CDR1 and CDR2 are SGHDT and YYEEEE. CDR3 DNA: TGTGCCAGCAGCCCGACCCCCCCGGGGGTAGGCACTGAAGCTTTCTTT. This codes for CASSPTPPGVGTEAFF.

This chain joins TRBV7-8 and TRBJ1-4, with 7 bases aligning to TRBD1. V trimming: 3 bases; J trimming: 4 bases; junction bases outside the gene matches: 2. The CDR3 contains 14 residues. Germline loops: CDR1 SGHVS, CDR2 FQNEAQ. The CDR3 DNA reads as TGTGCCAGCAGCTTGACAGGGATTAATGAAAAACTGTTTTTT. This translates into CASSLTGINEKLFF.

The V call is TRBV6-5, the J call TRBJ1-5; D is uncertain. This CDR3 comprises 14 residues. The V gene lost 7 bases and the J gene lost 0 bases, with 10 bases spanning the gap. Per the germline V gene, CDR1 is MNHEY and CDR2 is SVGAGI. The CDR3 DNA follows: TGTGCCAGCACCGGACTTAATAGCAATCAGCCCCAGCATTTT. Its translation: CASTGLNSNQPQHF.

The rearrangement joins TRBV6-5 to TRBJ2-7, with TRBD2 as a possible D gene (6 bases). The CDR3 consists of 14 residues. V was trimmed by 7 bases and J by 3 bases, leaving 16 bases between them. Germline-derived CDR1 and CDR2 are MNHEY and SVGAGI. The CDR3: CASTPLASLYEQYF. The DNA of the CDR3 is TGTGCCAGCACCCCCCTAGCGAGCCTCTACGAGCAGTACTTC.

The chain links TRBV5-1 to TRBJ2-1, with 9 bases fitting TRBD2. This CDR3 is 15 amino acids long. The germline gives CDR1 SGHRS, CDR2 YFSETQ. Unmatched junction bases numbered 1, after V lost 1 base and J lost 2 bases. CDR3 DNA: TGCGCCAGCAGCTTGCTAGCGGGGACCTACAATGAGCAGTTCTTC. This codes for CASSLLAGTYNEQFF.

The rearrangement joins TRBV24-1 to TRBJ2-5; 7 nucleotides line up with TRBD2. The CDR3 runs 18 residues. Germline V gene lookup returns CDR1 KGHDR and CDR2 SFDVKD. After removal of 2 bases from V and 5 bases from J, the junction contained 16 bases not matched to a gene. CDR3 amino acids: CATSDSSGDRLAQETQYF. The CDR3 bases are TGTGCCACCAGTGATTCGTCAGGCGACAGACTAGCCCAGGAGACCCAGTACTTC.

The chain links TRBV19 to TRBJ2-7; 7 bases align to TRBD1. Germline CDR1 LNHDA, CDR2 SQIVND (reference sequence). V gave up 10 bases and J gave up 6 bases; unmatched junction bases: 12. The CDR3 sequence is 13 residues long. CDR3 amino acids: CATRQGPGSEQYF. Written as DNA, the CDR3 is TGTGCCACCCGACAGGGCCCGGGGAGCGAGCAGTACTTC.

The rearrangement links TRBV7-9 to TRBJ1-2; perhaps TRBD1 as D (5 bases). Per germline, CDR1 SEHNR and CDR2 FQNEAQ (reference sequence). With 4 bases removed from V and 8 bases from J, the gap between germline ends came to 14 bases. This CDR3 is built from 13 residues. CDR3 bases: TGTGCCAGCAGCTCCCAGGCAGGGATCGGCTACACCTTC. Translated, it gives CASSSQAGIGYTF. The variable domain in full, with the rest retrieved from reference TRBV7-9 and TRBJ1-2, is DTGVSQNPRHKITKRGQNVTFRCDPISEHNRLYWYRQTLGQGPEFLTYFQNEAQLEKSRLLSDRFSAERPKGSFSTLEIQRTEQGDSAMYLCASSSQAGIGYTFGSGTRLTVV.

The rearrangement joins TRBV19 to TRBJ2-7, with D maybe TRBD2 (5 bases). Trimming removed 4 bases from V and 4 bases from J, with 8 bases in between. CDR1 is LNHDA and CDR2 is SQIVND in the germline V gene (reference sequence). The CDR3 totals 12 residues. CDR3 bases: TGTGCCAGTAGTACCAGAGGGTACGAGCAGTACTTC. Encoded protein: CASSTRGYEQYF.

The chain combines TRBV18 with TRBJ2-1; 8 bases match TRBD2. The V segment lost 0 bases and the J segment 6 bases; nucleotides outside the gene matches: 4. Per germline, CDR1 KGHSH and CDR2 LQKENI. The CDR3 sequence is 15 residues long. CDR3 in DNA: TGTGCCAGCTCACCACCGAGCGGGAGCCTCAATGAGCAGTTCTTC. Residues: CASSPPSGSLNEQFF.

The V call is TRBV5-1, the J call TRBJ2-1; D may be TRBD1 (5 bases). CDR3 size: 14 residues. CDR1 and CDR2 from the germline V gene are SGHRS and YFSETQ. With 0 bases removed from V and 4 bases from J, the gap between germline ends came to 8 bases. CDR3 sequence (DNA): TGCGCCAGCAGCTTGGCCGACAGTTACAATGAGCAGTTCTTC. Residues: CASSLADSYNEQFF.

The chain links TRBV18 to TRBJ1-6, with a possible D match to TRBD1 (6 bases). The V gene lost 6 bases and the J gene lost 5 bases, with 14 bases spanning the gap. The CDR3 sequence is 15 residues long. Germline values: CDR1 KGHSH, CDR2 LQKENI. CDR3: CASSLDSGNNSPLHF. CDR3 coding DNA: TGTGCCAGCTCGCTGGACAGTGGGAATAATTCACCCCTCCACTTT.

J is TRBJ1-3 and V is TRBV7-2; TRBD1 agrees at 7 bases. The CDR3 totals 15 residues. The germline gives CDR1 SGHTA, CDR2 FQGNSA. With V trimmed by 4 bases and J by 0 bases, 3 bases remained unmatched. This CDR3 is CASSWGQSSGNTIYF. The CDR3 nucleotides read TGTGCCAGCAGCTGGGGACAGAGCTCTGGAAACACCATATATTTT. The full variable domain, with the rest looked up from reference TRBV7-2 and TRBJ1-3, is GAGVSQSPSNKVTEKGKDVELRCDPISGHTALYWYRQSLGQGLEFLIYFQGNSAPDKSGLPSDRFSAERTGGSVSTLTIQRTQQEDSAVYLCASSWGQSSGNTIYFGEGSWLTVV.

This rearrangement joins TRBV7-2 to TRBJ2-5; D unresolved. This CDR3 is 14 amino acids long. CDR1 and CDR2 (germline): SGHTA, FQGNSA. V was pared by 3 bases and J by 1 base, with 9 bases between. The CDR3 DNA sequence: TGTGCCAGCAGCTTGGTAAACAGCCAAGAGACCCAGTACTTC. It encodes CASSLVNSQETQYF.

V is TRBV7-6 and J is TRBJ1-3; 8 nucleotides match TRBD1. Germline-derived CDR1 and CDR2 are SGHVS and FNYEAQ. Trimming at V came to 1 base and at J to 2 bases, leaving 4 bases not matched to a gene. The CDR3 has 16 amino acids. CDR3 nucleotide sequence: TGTGCCAGCAGCTTAGACGCGACAGGGGCTGGAAACACCATATATTTT. Protein: CASSLDATGAGNTIYF.

The chain employs TRBV29-1 and TRBJ1-2, with TRBD1 matching over 7 bases. CDR3 length: 14 residues. V lost 0 bases, J lost 5 bases, and 6 bases stayed unmatched. From germline, CDR1 is SQVTM and CDR2 ANQGSEA. The CDR3 loop is CSVEERTGKYGYTF. The CDR3 coding sequence is TGCAGCGTTGAAGAAAGGACAGGCAAATATGGCTACACCTTC.

The chain joins TRBV7-2 to TRBJ2-1; the match to TRBD2 covers 10 bases. Germline CDR1 reads SGHTA; CDR2 reads FQGNSA. The CDR3 is made up of 16 amino acids. V shed 3 bases, J shed 2 bases, and the junction held 4 bases outside the gene matches. The CDR3 is CASSFLAGVPYNEQFF. The CDR3 region has the DNA TGTGCCAGCAGCTTTCTAGCGGGAGTTCCCTACAATGAGCAGTTCTTC.

V and J are TRBV2 and TRBJ2-2; 11 nucleotides line up with TRBD1. Germline CDR1 reads SNHLY; CDR2 reads FYNNEI. Trimming took 2 bases from V and 6 from J; bases not matched to a gene: 8. The CDR3 runs 17 residues. The CDR3 is CASSESGPGQGAGELFF. The CDR3 region has the DNA TGTGCCAGCAGTGAATCCGGACCGGGACAGGGGGCCGGGGAGCTGTTTTTT.

The J gene is TRBJ1-4, the V gene TRBV30; 7 bases agree with TRBD1. This CDR3 comprises 14 residues. CDR1 is GTSNPN, CDR2 SVGIG, per germline (reference sequence). With V trimmed by 4 bases and J by 2 bases, 4 bases remained unmatched. CDR3 protein: CAWTAGGTNEKLFF. DNA of the CDR3: TGTGCCTGGACTGCAGGGGGGACTAATGAAAAACTGTTTTTT.

The J gene is TRBJ2-2, the V gene TRBV2, with D possibly being TRBD2 (5 bases). CDR3 length: 16 amino acids. Germline CDR1 is SNHLY and CDR2 is FYNNEI. Trimming shortened V by 1 base and J by 7 bases, and 16 bases separated the two germline ends. The CDR3 reads CASSEVGYSGSGELFF. The CDR3, as DNA: TGTGCCAGCAGTGAAGTAGGCTACAGCGGCAGCGGGGAGCTGTTTTTT.

The V gene is TRBV29-1, the J gene TRBJ2-1; 7 positions agree with TRBD1. V was pared by 6 bases and J by 6 bases, with 5 bases of the junction left unmatched. The CDR3 length is 12 residues. CDR1 and CDR2 from the germline V gene are SQVTM and ANQGSEA. The CDR3 DNA is TGCAGCGTGGGACAGCCGGCCAATGAGCAGTTCTTC. This translates into CSVGQPANEQFF.